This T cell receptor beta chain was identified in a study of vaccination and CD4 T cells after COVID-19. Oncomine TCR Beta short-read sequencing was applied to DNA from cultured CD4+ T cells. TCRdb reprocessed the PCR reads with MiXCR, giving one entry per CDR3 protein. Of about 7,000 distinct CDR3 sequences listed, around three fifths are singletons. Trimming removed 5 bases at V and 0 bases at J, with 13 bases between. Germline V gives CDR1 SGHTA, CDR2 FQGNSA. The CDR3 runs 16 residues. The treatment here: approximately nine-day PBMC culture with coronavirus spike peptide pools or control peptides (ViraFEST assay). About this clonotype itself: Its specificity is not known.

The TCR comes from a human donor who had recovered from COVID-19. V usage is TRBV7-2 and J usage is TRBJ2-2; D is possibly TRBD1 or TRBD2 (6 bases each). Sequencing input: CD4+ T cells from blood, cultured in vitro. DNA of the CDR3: TGTGCCAGCAGCCGCAACGGGGGCTCGAACACCGGGGAGCTGTTTTTT. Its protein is CASSRNGGSNTGELFF. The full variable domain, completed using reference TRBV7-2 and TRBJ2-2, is GAGVSQSPSNKVTEKGKDVELRCDPISGHTALYWYRQSLGQGLEFLIYFQGNSAPDKSGLPSDRFSAERTGGSVSTLTIQRTQQEDSAVYLCASSRNGGSNTGELFFGEGSRLTVL.